The clone carrying this TCR beta chain came up a few times. Its target is unknown. The data originate from a study of T cells in Graves' hyperthyroidism and ophthalmopathy. Study background: Staff took peripheral blood when the initial diagnosis was made, before any treatment began.

The study's findings and limits: The blood repertoire included most of the expanded thyroid clonotypes above 0.001. Using 13 V-J features, a model discriminated ophthalmopathy from stable hyperthyroidism.

RNA transcripts gave rise to amplified TCR beta CDR3 regions. The primer set for the first-round RT-PCR of the TCR CDR3 was HTBI. TCRdb re-called the multiplex PCR reads with MiXCR, one entry per CDR3 protein. The sample yields about 640,000 distinct CDR3 sequences, about 14% seen once. Germline V gene data show CDR1 as MNHEY and CDR2 as SMNVEV (reference sequence). J lost 15 bases, V lost 3 bases, and 13 bases had no gene match. This CDR3 has 14 residues. The specimen was blood. The sequence came from a woman in her 50s with Graves' ophthalmopathy. The rearrangement links TRBV27 to TRBJ2-1; 8 bases align to TRBD2. The CDR3 coding sequence is TGTGCCAGCAGTTTCCTACCTGAGGGCGGGGGGCTGTTCTTC. The encoded protein is CASSFLPEGGGLFF.